One and the same sample provided the 20 T cell receptor beta chains below, sequenced in a study of T cell responses to AZD1222 COVID-19 vaccine. Sequencing was performed with immunoSEQ multiplex PCR; in TCRdb, only in-frame clones are kept and a portion is missing. This table holds tens of thousands of clones, roughly 84% found once. Material: peripheral blood, obtained on day 0 of AZD1222 vaccination. The receptors were sampled from an adult in good health.

The chain carries TRBV6-2 or TRBV6-3 and TRBJ2-3; possible D gene TRBD1, 5 bases. Germline V gene data show CDR1 as MNHEY and CDR2 as SVGEGT. V dropped 5 bases and J dropped 6 bases, with 6 bases sitting between them. The CDR3 is 11 residues long. This CDR3 reads CASSNRDTQYF. The CDR3 nucleotides are TGTGCCAGCAGTAACAGGGATACGCAGTATTTT.

The rearrangement uses TRBV29-1 and TRBJ1-2; D is possibly TRBD1 (5 bases). V gave up 3 bases and J gave up 8 bases, with 16 bases separating them. Germline loops: CDR1 SQVTM, CDR2 ANQGSEA. The CDR3 totals 13 residues. In nucleotides, the CDR3 is TGCAGCGTTGATAGGGAGGGGACGGAAGGCTACACCTTC. This gives the protein CSVDREGTEGYTF.

The V and J genes are TRBV7-9 and TRBJ1-1, with 7 bases lining up with TRBD1. The CDR3 is 16 residues long. The germline CDR1 and CDR2 sequences are SEHNR and FQNEAQ (reference sequence). V trimming: 2 bases; J trimming: 3 bases; junction bases outside the gene matches: 9. CDR3 nucleotide sequence: TGTGCCAGCAGCTTACTAGGGGGCCGAAAGGACACTGAAGCTTTCTTT. Its protein is CASSLLGGRKDTEAFF.

V is TRBV9 and J is TRBJ1-3, with D maybe TRBD1 (6 bases). Trimming removed 5 bases from V and 4 bases from J, with 16 bases in between. CDR1 is SGDLS and CDR2 is YYNGEE in the germline V gene. The CDR3 runs to 15 residues. The CDR3 here is CASRAGTFEGNTIYF. The CDR3 coding sequence is TGTGCCAGCAGAGCTGGGACATTCGAAGGAAACACCATATATTTT.

The J gene is TRBJ2-2, the V gene TRBV2; unclear D gene. V gave up 5 bases and J gave up 3 bases, with 13 bases separating them. Germline V CDR1 and CDR2: SNHLY, FYNNEI. CDR3 length equals 15 residues. DNA of the CDR3: TGTGCCAGCAGTCAGACACTGGTTTACACCGGGGAGCTGTTTTTT. This encodes CASSQTLVYTGELFF.

The gene calls are TRBV11-2 and TRBJ2-7; 10 bases agree with TRBD2. Germline V lookup: CDR1 SGHAT, CDR2 FQNNGV. This CDR3 contains 15 residues. The J segment lost 4 bases and the V segment lost 2 bases, leaving 5 bases of the junction unmatched. CDR3 sequence reads: CASSLLAGGSYEQYF. The DNA for the CDR3 is TGTGCCAGCAGCTTATTAGCGGGGGGCAGTTACGAGCAGTACTTC. Full variable domain (outside the CDR3, taken from reference TRBV11-2 and TRBJ2-7): EAGVAQSPRYKIIEKRQSVAFWCNPISGHATLYWYQQILGQGPKLLIQFQNNGVVDDSQLPKDRFSAERLKGVDSTLKIQPAKLEDSAVYLCASSLLAGGSYEQYFGPGTRLTVT.

This clone was observed once. This sequence joins TRBV5-5 and TRBJ2-1; the D is unclear. Trimming took 7 bases from V and 7 from J, leaving 9 bases between them. CDR3 length equals 11 residues. Germline assignment: CDR1 SGHKS and CDR2 YYEKEE (reference sequence). This chain's CDR3 is CASRVGNEQFF. The CDR3 DNA follows: TGTGCCAGCCGGGTCGGGAATGAGCAGTTCTTC.

The chain carries TRBV27 and TRBJ2-6, with TRBD2 as a possible D gene (5 bases). V lost 2 bases and J lost 4, with 9 bases in between. This CDR3 comprises 15 residues. Germline V lookup: CDR1 MNHEY, CDR2 SMNVEV (reference sequence). The CDR3 reads CASSLEGAGANVLTF. In nucleotides, the CDR3 is TGTGCCAGCAGTTTAGAGGGCGCCGGGGCCAACGTCCTGACTTTC.

This clone was seen a few times. The chain combines TRBV30 with TRBJ1-1; weak D call: TRBD1 (6 bases). CDR1 is GTSNPN and CDR2 is SVGIG in the germline V gene (reference sequence). The length of the CDR3 is 13 residues. This CDR3 reads CTARGAGNTEAFF. The CDR3 DNA reads TGTACCGCACGGGGGGCGGGGAACACTGAAGCTTTCTTT.

V usage is TRBV6-5 and J usage is TRBJ2-5; D may match TRBD1 or TRBD2 (5 bases each). In germline, CDR1 is MNHEY, CDR2 SVGAGI. The CDR3 totals 14 residues. Trimming took 10 bases from V and 5 from J, leaving 20 bases between them. CDR3 nucleotides: TGTGCCACCCAACCCGGGGCTGACTGGGAGACCCAGTACTTC. This translates into CATQPGADWETQYF.

The V gene is TRBV4-2, the J gene TRBJ2-6, with 7 positions matching TRBD2. J lost 2 bases, V lost 3 bases, and 4 bases had no gene match. Germline V gene data show CDR1 as LGHNA and CDR2 as YNFKEQ. The CDR3 runs to 16 residues. Here the CDR3 DNA reads TGTGCCAGCAGCCATCCCACTAGCGCTGGGGCCAACGTCCTGACTTTC. Its translation: CASSHPTSAGANVLTF.

The rearrangement uses TRBV30 and TRBJ1-2; 7 bases are shared with TRBD1. Germline assignment: CDR1 GTSNPN and CDR2 SVGIG (reference sequence). The CDR3 totals 15 residues. V dropped 0 bases and J dropped 3; count of bases not matched to a gene: 7. The DNA of the CDR3 is TGTGCCTGGAGTGTACGGTTAGGGGGCGACTATGGCTACACCTTC. The encoded protein is CAWSVRLGGDYGYTF.

V gene TRBV7-8 combines with J gene TRBJ2-2, with D perhaps TRBD1 or TRBD2 (5 bases each). The CDR3 has 14 residues. V dropped 10 bases and J dropped 7 bases, with 19 bases sitting between them. Germline CDR1 and CDR2: SGHVS and FQNEAQ. The CDR3, as DNA: TGTGCCAAGAGGGGTCAGGGAGCGGTCGGGGAGCTGTTTTTT. It encodes CAKRGQGAVGELFF.

This clone was observed once. This sequence joins TRBV4-1 and TRBJ1-5; 7 bases fit TRBD1. The germline gives CDR1 MGHRA, CDR2 YSYEKL. The CDR3 sequence is 15 residues long. V shed 1 base and J 5 bases; nucleotides not matched to a gene: 5. In DNA, the CDR3 is TGCGCCAGCAGCCAAGCGGGACAGCGGGATCAGCCCCAGCATTTT. Protein sequence: CASSQAGQRDQPQHF.

The J gene is TRBJ1-6, the V gene TRBV9; D is ambiguous. Germline V CDR1 and CDR2: SGDLS, YYNGEE. The CDR3 length is 13 residues. V was clipped by 0 bases and J by 10 bases, with 8 bases between them. For the CDR3, the DNA is TGTGCCAGCAGCGTAGGCTGGGAATCACCCCTCCACTTT. It specifies CASSVGWESPLHF.

This clone was picked up a small number of times. V usage is TRBV19 and J usage is TRBJ2-1, with D possibly being TRBD1 (8 bases). The CDR3 is made up of 15 amino acids. Germline CDR1 is LNHDA and CDR2 is SQIVND (reference sequence). V shed 5 bases and J shed 6 bases, with 17 bases lying between them. The CDR3 here is CASSEYRGGLNEQFF. Written as DNA, the CDR3 is TGTGCCAGTAGTGAGTACAGGGGGGGGCTCAATGAGCAGTTCTTC. The full variable domain, with the rest looked up from reference TRBV19 and TRBJ2-1, is DGGITQSPKYLFRKEGQNVTLSCEQNLNHDAMYWYRQDPGQGLRLIYYSQIVNDFQKGDIAEGYSVSREKKESFPLTVTSAQKNPTAFYLCASSEYRGGLNEQFFGPGTRLTVL.

About this clone: One junction end does not reproduce the germline sequence, and a read error may be involved. This rearrangement joins TRBV2 to TRBJ1-1, with unresolved D. This CDR3 is 15 amino acids long. The germline V gene encodes CDR1 SNHLY and CDR2 FYNNEI. CDR3: CASSERRTMNTEAFF. For the CDR3, the DNA is TGTGCTAGCAGTGAAAGGCGGACCATGAACACTGAAGCTTTCTTT. The complete variable domain, with remaining parts taken from reference TRBV2 and TRBJ1-1, reads EPEVTQTPSHQVTQMGQEVILRCVPISNHLYFYWYRQILGQKVEFLVSFYNNEISEKSEIFDDQFSVERPDGSNFTLKIRSTKLEDSAMYFCASSERRTMNTEAFFGQGTRLTVV.

The J gene is TRBJ2-7, the V gene TRBV2, with D uncertain. V was shortened by 2 bases and J by 5 bases, with 10 bases between the two germline ends. This CDR3 is built from 13 residues. Per the germline V gene, CDR1 is SNHLY and CDR2 is FYNNEI. The CDR3 DNA is TGTGCCAGCAGTGAAACCCCAACTAACGAGCAGTACTTC. Protein: CASSETPTNEQYF.

This clone was seen only once. V usage is TRBV27 and J usage is TRBJ1-4, with D possibly being TRBD1 (5 bases). The germline CDR1 and CDR2 sequences are MNHEY and SMNVEV (reference sequence). The ends were cut back, 10 bases at V and 0 bases at J, with 15 bases in the middle. This CDR3 comprises 15 residues. The chain's CDR3 is CATSRDGTTNEKLFF. The DNA for the CDR3 is TGTGCCACCAGCCGGGACGGGACAACTAATGAAAAACTGTTTTTT.

The chain joins TRBV3-1 (or the pseudogene TRBV3-2) to TRBJ1-1, with D unresolved. Germline CDR1 and CDR2: LGHDT and YNNKEL (reference sequence). This CDR3 region has 13 residues. V was shortened by 4 bases and J by 0 bases, with 6 bases between the two germline ends. The CDR3: CASSPYLNTEAFF. CDR3 nucleotides: TGTGCCAGCAGCCCCTACTTGAACACTGAAGCTTTCTTT.